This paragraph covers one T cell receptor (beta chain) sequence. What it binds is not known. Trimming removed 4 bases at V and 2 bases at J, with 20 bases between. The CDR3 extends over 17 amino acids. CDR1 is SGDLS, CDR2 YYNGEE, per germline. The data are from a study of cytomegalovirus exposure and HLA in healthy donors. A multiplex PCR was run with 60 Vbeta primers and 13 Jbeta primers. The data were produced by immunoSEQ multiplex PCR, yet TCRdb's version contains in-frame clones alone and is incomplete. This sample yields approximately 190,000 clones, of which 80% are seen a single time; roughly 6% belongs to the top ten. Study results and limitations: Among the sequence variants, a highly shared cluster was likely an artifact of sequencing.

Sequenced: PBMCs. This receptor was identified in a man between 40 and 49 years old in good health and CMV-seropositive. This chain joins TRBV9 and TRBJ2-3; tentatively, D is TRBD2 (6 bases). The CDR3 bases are TGTGCCAGCAGCCCCGAGACCGGGACTTATCCCACAGATACGCAGTATTTT. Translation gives CASSPETGTYPTDTQYF.